Each of the 18 T cell receptor beta chains below was sequenced from the same sample in a study of shared clonotypes between healthy human individuals. TCRdb's table, derived via immunoSEQ multiplex PCR, lists solely in-frame clones and lacks some. The profile shows about 490,000 clones, about 79% of them singletons. Specimen: PBMCs. Every receptor here comes from a woman in her forties in good health. Some clones in this sample may be carry-over from other donors' samples.

V is TRBV28 and J is TRBJ2-3, with D unclear. V lost 2 bases, J lost 14 bases, and 8 bases lay in between. Germline V gives CDR1 MDHEN, CDR2 SYDVKM. There are 10 residues in the CDR3. The CDR3 DNA follows: TGTGCCAGCAGTTTACGACACCTGTATTTT. This encodes CASSLRHLYF. The variable domain in full, with the rest retrieved from reference TRBV28 and TRBJ2-3, is DVKVTQSSRYLVKRTGEKVFLECVQDMDHENMFWYRQDPGLGLRLIYFSYDVKMKEKGDIPEGYSVSREKKERFSLILESASTNQTSMYLCASSLRHLYFGPGTRLTVL.

The chain joins TRBV4-3 to TRBJ2-1; D is perhaps TRBD2 (5 bases). Germline V CDR1 and CDR2: LGHNA, YSLEER. V was pared by 0 bases and J by 2 bases, with 14 bases between. The CDR3 is made up of 17 amino acids. CDR3 amino acids: CASSQDLGTGTYNEQFF. CDR3 DNA: TGCGCCAGCAGCCAAGATCTGGGAACGGGGACCTACAATGAGCAGTTCTTC.

The genes are TRBV19 and TRBJ1-5; D is uncertain. Germline V gene sequence: CDR1 LNHDA, CDR2 SQIVND (reference sequence). The CDR3 contains 14 residues. The V end lost 3 bases, the J end lost 7 bases, and 13 bases lay between the germline ends. The CDR3 nucleotides are TGTGCCAGTAGTATCCTCCTTAGCCGGCAGCCCCAGCATTTT. Translating gives CASSILLSRQPQHF.

This clone came up a few times. This chain links TRBV11-3 with TRBJ2-1, with 11 bases identical to TRBD2. Germline values: CDR1 SGHNT, CDR2 YENEEA. The CDR3 totals 17 residues. J gave up 10 bases and V 3 bases, and 14 bases lay outside the gene matches. The CDR3 DNA reads TGTGCCAGCAGCTTGCCCTTCACTAGCGGGAGCCCGGGAGAGCAGTTCTTC. Its translation: CASSLPFTSGSPGEQFF. The full variable domain, with the rest looked up from reference TRBV11-3 and TRBJ2-1, is EAGVVQSPRYKIIEKKQPVAFWCNPISGHNTLYWYLQNLGQGPELLIRYENEEAVDDSQLPKDRFSAERLKGVDSTLKIQPAELGDSAVYLCASSLPFTSGSPGEQFFGPGTRLTVL.

The rearrangement uses TRBV10-1 and TRBJ2-1; 7 bases map to TRBD2. CDR3 length: 12 amino acids. CDR1 is WNHNN, CDR2 SYGVQD, per germline (reference sequence). The V segment lost 3 bases and the J segment 8 bases; nucleotides outside the gene matches: 1. CDR3 in DNA: TGCGCCAGCAGTGATGGGAGGGATGAGCAGTTCTTC. As protein: CASSDGRDEQFF.

The chain has TRBV6-5 and TRBJ2-2; D ambiguous. Trimming took off 4 bases at V and 7 bases at J, with 13 bases between the two ends. The CDR3 spans 14 residues. The germline CDR1 and CDR2 sequences are MNHEY and SVGAGI. Here the CDR3 reads CASSSMGFGGELFF. The CDR3 DNA reads TGTGCCAGCAGTTCCATGGGTTTTGGCGGGGAGCTGTTTTTT.

DNA for the CDR3: TGTGCCAGCAGGGAAACAGGCCTTGGGATAGATACGCAGTATTTT. Translation: CASRETGLGIDTQYF. The chain uses TRBV6-1 and TRBJ2-3; weak D call: TRBD1 (5 bases). Germline V gene data show CDR1 as MNHNS and CDR2 as SASEGT. This CDR3 spans 15 amino acids. Trimming took 6 bases from V and 5 from J, leaving 18 bases between them.

As to this clone: The same CDR3 can be traced to other DNA sequences in this sample. CDR3 in amino acids: CAWSVRGVGEQFF. The CDR3 DNA reads TGTGCCTGGAGTGTAAGAGGGGTGGGTGAGCAGTTCTTC. The chain couples TRBV30 to TRBJ2-1; D possibly uses TRBD1 or TRBD2 (5 bases each). Trimming pared 0 bases from V and 9 bases from J, leaving 12 bases between. In germline, CDR1 is GTSNPN, CDR2 SVGIG (reference sequence). CDR3 length: 13 residues.

V gene TRBV6-4 combines with J gene TRBJ1-4, with TRBD1 as a possible D gene (5 bases). Germline V gene lookup returns CDR1 MRHNA and CDR2 SNTAGT. V lost 2 bases and J 0 bases, leaving 13 bases between the germline ends. The CDR3 consists of 17 residues. CDR3 sequence: CASSDREGLPTNEKLFF. The CDR3, as DNA: TGTGCCAGCAGTGACAGGGAGGGGCTACCAACTAATGAAAAACTGTTTTTT.

The chain employs TRBV5-1 and TRBJ1-2, with 7 bases identical to TRBD1. From germline, CDR1 is SGHRS and CDR2 YFSETQ. The CDR3 spans 13 residues. J was trimmed by 2 bases and V by 5 bases; bases with no gene match: 3. This CDR3 is CASSSTGNYGYTF. The CDR3 nucleotides read TGCGCCAGCAGTTCGACAGGGAACTATGGCTACACCTTC.

The chain combines TRBV29-1 with TRBJ2-1; 9 nucleotides match TRBD1. Unmatched junction bases numbered 8, after V lost 5 bases and J lost 6 bases. The CDR3 totals 14 residues. Germline values: CDR1 SQVTM, CDR2 ANQGSEA. CDR3 residues: CSVQTGGAGNEQFF. The CDR3 nucleotides are TGCAGCGTTCAAACAGGGGGCGCCGGCAATGAGCAGTTCTTC.

V usage is TRBV19 and J usage is TRBJ2-7, with 7 bases matching TRBD1. Germline values: CDR1 LNHDA, CDR2 SQIVND (reference sequence). The CDR3 contains 16 residues. Trimming cost V 6 bases and J 4 bases; bases outside gene matches: 15. CDR3 protein: CASRPRGQAGQYEQYF. The DNA of the CDR3 is TGTGCCAGTAGGCCTCGAGGACAGGCGGGTCAGTACGAGCAGTACTTC. The full variable domain, with the rest looked up from reference TRBV19 and TRBJ2-7, is DGGITQSPKYLFRKEGQNVTLSCEQNLNHDAMYWYRQDPGQGLRLIYYSQIVNDFQKGDIAEGYSVSREKKESFPLTVTSAQKNPTAFYLCASRPRGQAGQYEQYFGPGTRLTVT.

Only a few counts were recorded for this clone. CDR3 sequence: CAWDGTAGNTGELFF. The CDR3 DNA is TGTGCCTGGGATGGGACAGCGGGGAACACCGGGGAGCTGTTTTTT. The chain links TRBV30 to TRBJ2-2, with a weak D call TRBD1 (7 bases). Per germline, CDR1 GTSNPN and CDR2 SVGIG (reference sequence). The CDR3 is 15 residues long. Trimming removed 5 bases at V and 1 base at J, with 14 bases between.

This chain joins TRBV4-1 and TRBJ2-2; 10 bases fit TRBD2. Germline V gives CDR1 MGHRA, CDR2 YSYEKL. The J segment lost 1 base and the V segment lost 0 bases, leaving 5 bases of the junction unmatched. The CDR3 is made up of 18 amino acids. The CDR3 nucleotides are TGCGCCAGCAGCCAAGAGGTTTTAGCGGGAGGGAACACCGGGGAGCTGTTTTTT. Residues: CASSQEVLAGGNTGELFF.

CDR3 amino acids: CASSHRTRTYEQYF. The CDR3 nucleotides read TGTGCCAGCTCACATCGGACACGAACCTACGAGCAGTACTTC. V gene TRBV18 combines with J gene TRBJ2-7, with D perhaps matching TRBD1 (5 bases). The germline V and J ends were trimmed by 4 bases and 2 bases, with 12 bases remaining between them. Germline CDR1 and CDR2: KGHSH and LQKENI. The CDR3 contains 14 residues.

This chain uses TRBV29-1 with TRBJ2-5, with D perhaps TRBD1 (5 bases). This CDR3 has 14 amino acids. Germline V CDR1 and CDR2: SQVTM, ANQGSEA. With 3 bases removed from V and 4 bases from J, the gap between germline ends came to 15 bases. The CDR3 sequence: CSVDPQGHGETQYF. In DNA, the CDR3 is TGCAGCGTTGATCCGCAGGGCCATGGAGAGACCCAGTACTTC.

This clone has just one count. CDR3 region: CATSSEIRGNEQFF. Written as DNA, the CDR3 is TGTGCCACCAGCAGCGAAATCAGGGGTAATGAGCAGTTCTTC. The chain combines TRBV15 with TRBJ2-1, with D possibly TRBD1 on 6 matching bases. Trimming removed 3 bases at V and 7 bases at J, with 13 bases between. The germline CDR1 and CDR2 sequences are LNHNV and YYDKDF (reference sequence). CDR3 length: 14 residues.

J is TRBJ2-7 and V is TRBV27; TRBD2 matches at 13 bases. Germline CDR1 and CDR2: MNHEY and SMNVEV (reference sequence). V dropped 5 bases and J dropped 0; count of bases not matched to a gene: 7. CDR3 length: 17 amino acids. CDR3 sequence: CASSPRLAGGYSYEQYF. The CDR3, as DNA: TGTGCCAGCAGTCCCAGACTAGCGGGAGGCTACTCCTACGAGCAGTACTTC.